This T cell receptor beta chain came from a study of cytotoxic CD8 clonotypes in ibrutinib-treated CLL. Germline CDR1 and CDR2: MNHEY and SMNVEV (reference sequence). CDR3 length equals 14 residues. Trimming took 4 bases from V and 7 from J, leaving 14 bases between them. Findings of the study overall: The study sampled sustained-remission and progressing patients at different times. Rising at ibrutinib response, clonality subsequently fell back toward baseline at progression.

This clone was recorded many times. Its specificity is not known. Measured with immunoSEQ multiplex PCR; TCRdb has only the in-frame clones, and not every one. Here the sample spans tens of thousands of clones, around 60% being singletons. The sequence derives from a human donor with chronic lymphocytic leukemia. This sample comprised PBMCs, obtained after 24 months of ibrutinib treatment. The genes are TRBV27 and TRBJ1-5; D call uncertain. CDR3 DNA: TGTGCCAGCAGTTCCCATTCGGTCCGCCAGCCCCAGCATTTT. Translation gives CASSSHSVRQPQHF.